This T cell receptor (beta chain) was retrieved from a study of blood T cell repertoires in COVID-19. At the level of the study: Samples taken during acute and convalescent COVID-19 were collected in the United States, Italy and Spain. Sources were T cells, B-cell-depleted T cells, or PBMCs; the material itself was cDNA or gDNA.

CDR3 size: 15 residues. Germline V lookup: CDR1 MDHEN, CDR2 SYDVKM. With V trimmed by 2 bases and J by 6 bases, 7 bases remained unmatched. Methods used by the authors: Estimated nucleated cell counts came from reference gene primer amplification. Assay: immunoSEQ multiplex PCR; the TCRdb copy retains only in-frame clones and omits some. V and J calls and clone size are as listed in that table; D and trimming were resolved from the DNA. The sample holds some 80,000 clones, 90% seen once. The specimen was peripheral blood. The rearrangement links TRBV28 to TRBJ1-1; 9 nucleotides match TRBD1. This receptor was obtained from a human donor in a cohort sampled during active COVID-19. CDR3 protein: CASSLGATGGPEAFF. In nucleotides, the CDR3 is TGTGCCAGCAGTTTAGGGGCAACAGGGGGCCCTGAAGCTTTCTTT.